Each of the 28 T cell receptor beta chains below was sequenced from the same sample in a study of T cell responses to AZD1222 COVID-19 vaccine. Using immunoSEQ multiplex PCR, the repertoire was profiled, and TCRdb retains in-frame clones only, with some absent. The data show 140,000 to 150,000 clones, roughly four fifths seen once. Source: peripheral blood, taken on day 0 of MenACWY control vaccination. The receptors derive from an adult in good health.

The chain recombines TRBV19 with TRBJ1-5, with TRBD1 as a possible D gene (6 bases). This CDR3 contains 16 residues. Germline CDR1 reads LNHDA; CDR2 reads SQIVND (reference sequence). The V gene lost 3 bases and the J gene lost 7 bases, with 19 bases spanning the gap. CDR3 in amino acids: CASSIGVRGRNQPQHF. The CDR3 nucleotides read TGTGCCAGTAGTATCGGGGTTCGGGGGCGAAACCAGCCCCAGCATTTT. Using reference TRBV19 and TRBJ1-5 for the parts outside the CDR3, the full variable domain is DGGITQSPKYLFRKEGQNVTLSCEQNLNHDAMYWYRQDPGQGLRLIYYSQIVNDFQKGDIAEGYSVSREKKESFPLTVTSAQKNPTAFYLCASSIGVRGRNQPQHFGDGTRLSIL.

This chain joins TRBV5-4 and TRBJ1-6; TRBD1 might be the D (5 bases). The CDR3 is made up of 15 amino acids. The germline V and J ends were trimmed by 0 bases and 6 bases, with 10 bases remaining between them. Germline loops: CDR1 SGHNT, CDR2 YYREEE (reference sequence). The CDR3 nucleotides read TGTGCCAGCAGCTTGGCAGGGTTGCTTAATTCACCCCTCCACTTT. Protein: CASSLAGLLNSPLHF. The complete variable domain, with remaining parts taken from reference TRBV5-4 and TRBJ1-6, reads ETGVTQSPTHLIKTRGQQVTLRCSSQSGHNTVSWYQQALGQGPQFIFQYYREEENGRGNFPPRFSGLQFPNYSSELNVNALELDDSALYLCASSLAGLLNSPLHFGNGTRLTVT.

The chain employs TRBV28 and TRBJ1-5; D is uncertain. Germline CDR1 MDHEN, CDR2 SYDVKM. The CDR3 spans 14 residues. The V end lost 6 bases, the J end lost 0 bases, and 9 bases lay between the germline ends. The CDR3 sequence: CASRADSSNQPQHF. The CDR3 nucleotides read TGTGCCAGCAGGGCCGACTCTAGCAATCAGCCCCAGCATTTT.

The chain links TRBV4-1 to TRBJ2-3, with 7 bases fitting TRBD2. Germline assignment: CDR1 MGHRA and CDR2 YSYEKL. The CDR3 sequence is 18 residues long. The trim removed 0 bases at V and 1 base at J, leaving 10 bases unmatched. The CDR3 DNA reads as TGCGCCAGCAGCCAAGATCGGAGTGAGGCGGGGGGCACAGATACGCAGTATTTT. Its protein product is CASSQDRSEAGGTDTQYF.

This clone has a handful of counts. The V gene is TRBV28, the J gene TRBJ1-2; D call uncertain. The V and J ends lost 5 bases and 2 bases respectively, with 15 bases between them. The CDR3 has 15 amino acids. Germline V CDR1 and CDR2: MDHEN, SYDVKM. The CDR3 nucleotides read TGTGCCAGCAGTCCATACCCGAGGATCAACTATGGCTACACCTTC. Residues: CASSPYPRINYGYTF.

This chain connects TRBV6-5 to TRBJ1-2, with 8 nucleotides matching TRBD1. Germline CDR1 and CDR2: MNHEY and SVGAGI. With V trimmed by 8 bases and J by 0 bases, 2 bases remained unmatched. The CDR3 consists of 13 residues. The CDR3 here is CASQGAANYGYTF. CDR3 coding DNA: TGTGCCAGCCAGGGGGCTGCTAACTATGGCTACACCTTC.

This clone showed up just a few times. The CDR3 spells CASSFRPGGERDGELFF. The CDR3 DNA reads as TGTGCCAGCAGCTTTCGCCCCGGAGGGGAACGTGACGGGGAGCTGTTTTTT. The V gene is TRBV7-9, the J gene TRBJ2-2, with D maybe TRBD2 (6 bases). Trimming cost V 3 bases and J 7 bases, with 21 bases left between them. CDR3 size: 17 residues. Germline CDR1 reads SEHNR; CDR2 reads FQNEAQ (reference sequence).

V gene TRBV19 combines with J gene TRBJ2-7, with 9 positions matching TRBD1. Germline CDR1 reads LNHDA; CDR2 reads SQIVND (reference sequence). V gave up 9 bases and J gave up 5 bases; unmatched junction bases: 2. The CDR3 spans 11 residues. The chain's CDR3 is CASGDRDEQYF. In DNA form, the CDR3 reads TGTGCCAGCGGGGACAGGGACGAGCAGTACTTC. Based on the CDR3 plus reference TRBV19 and TRBJ2-7, the full variable domain is DGGITQSPKYLFRKEGQNVTLSCEQNLNHDAMYWYRQDPGQGLRLIYYSQIVNDFQKGDIAEGYSVSREKKESFPLTVTSAQKNPTAFYLCASGDRDEQYFGPGTRLTVT.

J is TRBJ2-2 and V is TRBV29-1; D might be TRBD2 (6 bases). V was pared by 5 bases and J by 6 bases, with 13 bases between. Germline V gene lookup returns CDR1 SQVTM and CDR2 ANQGSEA. This CDR3 has 13 residues. CDR3 sequence: CSVTAGSAGELFF. The CDR3 DNA reads TGCAGCGTTACAGCGGGTAGCGCCGGGGAGCTGTTTTTT.

The chain employs TRBV7-9 and TRBJ2-5; 7 bases are shared with TRBD1. This CDR3 is 14 amino acids long. Germline V gene lookup returns CDR1 SEHNR and CDR2 FQNEAQ (reference sequence). V was pared by 5 bases and J by 4 bases, with 7 bases of the junction left unmatched. In nucleotides, the CDR3 is TGTGCCAGCAGCCACTTAAGGGACAGAGAGACCCAGTACTTC. Its protein is CASSHLRDRETQYF.

This rearrangement joins TRBV5-1 to TRBJ2-7; D gene uncertain. In germline, CDR1 is SGHRS, CDR2 YFSETQ. Trimming pared 0 bases from V and 6 bases from J, leaving 10 bases between. CDR3 length: 13 residues. This CDR3 is CASSLESGGEQYV. CDR3 sequence (DNA): TGCGCCAGCAGCTTGGAGTCGGGTGGCGAGCAGTACGTC.

The chain uses TRBV24-1 and TRBJ1-2, with TRBD1 identical over 8 bases. CDR1 is KGHDR and CDR2 is SFDVKD in the germline V gene. V dropped 5 bases and J dropped 5; count of bases not matched to a gene: 6. This CDR3 is 14 amino acids long. The CDR3 DNA reads as TGTGCCACCAGTGCGCGACAGGGGACTTATGGCTACACCTTC. The encoded protein is CATSARQGTYGYTF.

This sequence joins TRBV5-1 and TRBJ2-3; D is uncertain. Germline values: CDR1 SGHRS, CDR2 YFSETQ. This CDR3 has 13 residues. The V end was cut by 2 bases, the J end by 5 bases, with 9 bases between. CDR3 sequence reads: CASSFELEDTQYF. CDR3 sequence (DNA): TGCGCCAGCAGCTTCGAACTCGAAGATACGCAGTATTTT. The full variable domain, completed using reference TRBV5-1 and TRBJ2-3, is KAGVTQTPRYLIKTRGQQVTLSCSPISGHRSVSWYQQTPGQGLQFLFEYFSETQRNKGNFPGRFSGRQFSNSRSEMNVSTLELGDSALYLCASSFELEDTQYFGPGTRLTVL.

The table lists this clone with a count of one. The chain carries TRBV3-1 (or the pseudogene TRBV3-2) and TRBJ1-5; D call uncertain. The CDR3 extends over 12 amino acids. V gave up 1 base and J gave up 2 bases, with 0 bases separating them. CDR1 and CDR2 (germline): LGHDT, YNNKEL (reference sequence). The CDR3 DNA sequence: TGTGCCAGCAGCCAAGGCAATCAGCCCCAGCATTTT. This gives the protein CASSQGNQPQHF.

This sequence joins TRBV5-4 and TRBJ1-5, with D possibly being TRBD1 (5 bases). Germline V gives CDR1 SGHNT, CDR2 YYREEE (reference sequence). This CDR3 spans 15 amino acids. Trimming stripped 4 bases from V and 9 bases from J, with 20 bases between. CDR3: CASSTGDVVSPPQHF. The CDR3 DNA reads TGTGCCAGCAGCACCGGGGACGTCGTATCCCCGCCCCAGCATTTT.

The chain joins TRBV25-1 to TRBJ1-2; D is uncertain. From germline, CDR1 is MGHDK and CDR2 SYGVNS. Trimming took 5 bases from V and 4 from J, leaving 5 bases between them. The CDR3 runs to 11 residues. The CDR3, as DNA: TGTGCCAGCAGTTCCAGCTATGGCTACACCTTC. Its translation is CASSSSYGYTF.

V gene TRBV11-2 combines with J gene TRBJ1-6; 8 bases agree with TRBD1. Germline CDR1 reads SGHAT; CDR2 reads FQNNGV. V was clipped by 2 bases and J by 6 bases; unmatched bases: 6. This CDR3 contains 16 residues. The CDR3 DNA sequence: TGTGCCAGCAGCTTACAACAGGGGGTAGTTAATTCACCCCTCCACTTT. Translated: CASSLQQGVVNSPLHF.

The V call is TRBV28, the J call TRBJ1-5; D gene ambiguous. Trimming removed 4 bases at V and 7 bases at J, with 8 bases between. Germline V CDR1 and CDR2: MDHEN, SYDVKM. CDR3 length: 12 amino acids. The CDR3 loop is CASSSPRQPQHF. CDR3 DNA sequence: TGTGCCAGCAGTTCCCCTAGGCAGCCCCAGCATTTT. Looking up the rest from reference TRBV28 and TRBJ1-5 gives the full variable domain: DVKVTQSSRYLVKRTGEKVFLECVQDMDHENMFWYRQDPGLGLRLIYFSYDVKMKEKGDIPEGYSVSREKKERFSLILESASTNQTSMYLCASSSPRQPQHFGDGTRLSIL.

The genes are TRBV3-1 (or the pseudogene TRBV3-2) and TRBJ2-2; 7 nucleotides agree with TRBD1. The CDR3 contains 17 residues. The germline V gene has CDR1 LGHDT and CDR2 YNNKEL (reference sequence). V shed 7 bases and J 0 bases; nucleotides not matched to a gene: 11. The chain's CDR3 is CASTHLTGTANTGELFF. The CDR3, as DNA: TGTGCCAGCACCCACCTGACAGGGACCGCGAACACCGGGGAGCTGTTTTTT.

The rearrangement uses TRBV5-6 and TRBJ2-1; 11 nucleotides agree with TRBD1. CDR3 length equals 16 residues. Germline V CDR1 and CDR2: SGHDT, YYEEEE. Unmatched junction bases numbered 8, after V lost 4 bases and J lost 5 bases. CDR3 DNA sequence: TGTGCCAGCAGCCCCCTGCCGGGACAGGGGGACAATGAGCAGTTCTTC. Translation: CASSPLPGQGDNEQFF.

The V call is TRBV27, the J call TRBJ2-2; 7 nucleotides agree with TRBD2. The CDR3 totals 14 residues. In germline, CDR1 is MNHEY, CDR2 SMNVEV (reference sequence). The V gene end was trimmed by 0 bases and the J gene end by 7 bases; junction bases not matched to a gene: 2. The chain's CDR3 is CASSLSGLVGELFF. Written as DNA, the CDR3 is TGTGCCAGCAGTTTATCTGGACTAGTCGGGGAGCTGTTTTTT.

This clone was observed a handful of times. V is TRBV6-1 and J is TRBJ2-7; no clear D gene. The CDR3 consists of 13 residues. V shed 0 bases and J shed 2 bases, with 5 bases lying between them. Per germline, CDR1 MNHNS and CDR2 SASEGT. The CDR3 sequence: CASSEADPYEQYF. Written as DNA, the CDR3 is TGTGCCAGCAGTGAAGCGGACCCCTACGAGCAGTACTTC.

This chain joins TRBV7-2 and TRBJ1-4, with D possibly matching TRBD1 (6 bases). The ends were cut back, 1 base at V and 8 bases at J, with 26 bases in the middle. CDR3 length equals 19 residues. CDR1 and CDR2 (germline): SGHTA, FQGNSA. The CDR3 DNA reads as TGTGCCAGCAGCTTAGACGACTCCTCTAGGGGGTCGGCAAGCGAAAAACTGTTTTTT. Encoded protein: CASSLDDSSRGSASEKLFF. Complete variable domain (other parts from reference TRBV7-2 and TRBJ1-4): GAGVSQSPSNKVTEKGKDVELRCDPISGHTALYWYRQSLGQGLEFLIYFQGNSAPDKSGLPSDRFSAERTGGSVSTLTIQRTQQEDSAVYLCASSLDDSSRGSASEKLFFGSGTQLSVL.

The chain recombines TRBV7-3 with TRBJ2-2, with D maybe TRBD1 (6 bases). Trimming stripped 5 bases from V and 4 bases from J, with 11 bases between. Germline V gene sequence: CDR1 SGHTA, CDR2 FQGTGA. The CDR3 loop spans 14 amino acids. The CDR3 DNA reads as TGTGCCAGCAGCCCGCTGGACAGCACCGGGGAGCTGTTTTTT. This sequence encodes CASSPLDSTGELFF.

The CDR3 is CASSFAGGDGYTF. CDR3 in DNA: TGTGCCAGCAGCTTCGCGGGGGGGGACGGCTACACCTTC. The chain employs TRBV11-2 and TRBJ1-2, with D possibly being TRBD1 (5 bases). The CDR3 has 13 amino acids. CDR1 and CDR2 (germline): SGHAT, FQNNGV. Trimming stripped 3 bases from V and 8 bases from J, with 13 bases between.

A few counts support this clone. The chain combines TRBV19 with TRBJ1-4; D call uncertain. CDR3 size: 12 residues. The V end was cut by 3 bases, the J end by 7 bases, with 6 bases between. Germline V gives CDR1 LNHDA, CDR2 SQIVND (reference sequence). The CDR3 region has the DNA TGTGCCAGTAGTATCTACGGTGAAAAACTGTTTTTT. This gives the protein CASSIYGEKLFF.

The chain is built from TRBV5-8 and TRBJ2-5; maybe TRBD1 (6 bases). The germline gives CDR1 SGHTS, CDR2 YDEGEE. The CDR3 covers 15 residues. V lost 0 bases to trimming and J lost 6 bases, with 15 bases between them. The CDR3 is CASSLERQGWKTQYF. CDR3 in DNA: TGTGCCAGCAGCTTGGAAAGGCAGGGGTGGAAGACCCAGTACTTC.

The rearrangement uses TRBV9 and TRBJ2-1; perhaps D is TRBD1 or TRBD2 (7 bases each). There are 16 residues in the CDR3. V was shortened by 4 bases and J by 4 bases, with 18 bases between the two germline ends. Germline loops: CDR1 SGDLS, CDR2 YYNGEE. CDR3 sequence: CASSPGGLAVYNEQFF. DNA for the CDR3: TGTGCCAGCAGCCCAGGGGGGCTAGCGGTTTACAATGAGCAGTTCTTC.